This TCR beta chain stems from a study of Ad26.COV2.S vaccination and SARS-CoV-2 variants. Libraries were prepared by immunoSEQ multiplex PCR; TCRdb keeps only in-frame clonotypes and omits some of them. This table holds about 180,000 clones, approximately 88% found once. This CDR3 spans 14 amino acids. V was cut by 4 bases and J by 3 bases, with 15 bases left in between. Germline CDR1 SQVTM, CDR2 ANQGSEA. Study-wide findings and caveats: Placebo recipients had lower spike-specific TCR breadth than vaccine recipients.

This clone came up once. Its target is not known. This chain joins TRBV29-1 and TRBJ1-2; D is undetermined. The sequence was obtained from a human donor who had recovered from COVID-19. This specimen was peripheral blood, taken after recovery from COVID-19. For the CDR3, the DNA is TGCAGCGTTGCCCCGAGGGTCGCCTACTATGGCTACACCTTC. Translation: CSVAPRVAYYGYTF.